The entry below describes one T cell receptor beta chain. V gave up 1 base and J gave up 8 bases, with 9 bases separating them. The germline gives CDR1 SGHVS, CDR2 FQNEAQ. The length of the CDR3 is 13 residues. Blood replicates held 0.5 ug DNA, tumor or normal breast about 1.5 ug, two each. The repertoire was sequenced with immunoSEQ multiplex PCR; TCRdb's copy has only in-frame clones and lacks some. This sample yields 25,000 to 30,000 clones, of which roughly 81% are seen a single time; about 9.4% belongs to the top ten. These data are taken from a study of early stage breast cancer tumors. The sample consisted of blood. The TCR comes from a person aged 45-65 years with breast cancer. The chain links TRBV7-8 to TRBJ2-1; D is unclear. Here the CDR3 DNA reads TGTGCCAGCAGCTTAGTCGTTAGAGATGAGCAGTTCTTC. Translation gives CASSLVVRDEQFF.